This TCR beta chain appears in the sequencing data of a study of OX40 agonist ivuxolimab in advanced cancers. Study background: The diagnoses of dose-escalation patients were hepatocellular carcinoma, melanoma, renal cell or head and neck cancer. A mean age of around 60 years, range about 23 to 90, was recorded, and approximately 79% were male. Study-level results: CD4+ T cells averaged fewer expanded clones than CD8+ T cells.

After removal of 4 bases from V and 7 bases from J, the junction contained 5 bases not matched to a gene. CDR3 length: 12 residues. Germline CDR1 reads SGHDT; CDR2 reads YYEEEE. This clone was recorded once. As yet, its antigen is unknown. TCRdb keeps only in-frame clones here, not all; method: immunoSEQ multiplex PCR. The profile shows around 100,000 clones, 90% of them singletons. The TCR comes from an adult with an advanced solid tumor such as melanoma, head and neck, liver or kidney cancer. Sequences were derived from CD4+ or CD8+ T cells sorted from blood, sampled in a trial of the OX40 agonist ivuxolimab. This chain joins TRBV5-6 and TRBJ2-7, with TRBD1 matching 7 bases. The CDR3 nucleotides read TGTGCCAGCAGCCCCCACAGGGGTGAGCAGTACTTC. Translating it yields CASSPHRGEQYF. Looking up the rest from reference TRBV5-6 and TRBJ2-7 gives the full variable domain: DAGVTQSPTHLIKTRGQQVTLRCSPKSGHDTVSWYQQALGQGPQFIFQYYEEEERQRGNFPDRFSGHQFPNYSSELNVNALLLGDSALYLCASSPHRGEQYFGPGTRLTVT.